What follows are 27 T cell receptor beta chains derived from one specimen sequenced in a study of Tregs in tolerant kidney transplant recipients. TCRdb's table, derived via immunoSEQ multiplex PCR, lists solely in-frame clones and lacks some. The profile shows 50,000 to 75,000 clones, over 75% of them singletons. Sequenced here: Tregs from blood, sampled before the transplant. The receptors come from a human donor who received a combined kidney and bone marrow transplant.

In its sample, this clone was seen once. The chain has TRBV28 and TRBJ1-4, with D perhaps matching TRBD1 (5 bases). Trimming took 7 bases from V and 9 from J, leaving 21 bases between them. CDR3 size: 15 residues. Per germline, CDR1 MDHEN and CDR2 SYDVKM. In DNA form, the CDR3 reads TGTGCCAGCACCCCCCTTGGGGGGTTGCTGAAAAAACTGTTTTTT. Encoded protein: CASTPLGGLLKKLFF.

V usage is TRBV19 and J usage is TRBJ1-1; D is unresolved. The CDR3 covers 13 residues. Trimming stripped 5 bases from V and 3 bases from J, with 10 bases between. The V gene's germline CDR1 is LNHDA and CDR2 SQIVND (reference sequence). CDR3 nucleotides: TGTGCCAGTAGTCCGGGAGGCTACACTGAAGCTTTCTTT. It translates to CASSPGGYTEAFF.

Regarding this clone: The identical CDR3 is also encoded by other nucleotide sequences in the sample. The chain joins TRBV23-1 to TRBJ2-2; 10 bases are shared with TRBD1. TRBV23-1 is an ORF, and what it does is uncertain. J lost 0 bases, V lost 10 bases, and 11 bases had no gene match. The CDR3 sequence is 17 residues long. CDR3 protein: CATLNAGTGANTGELFF. The CDR3 DNA is TGCGCCACTCTTAATGCGGGGACAGGGGCGAACACCGGGGAGCTGTTTTTT.

The V and J genes are TRBV7-9 and TRBJ1-3; 11 bases match TRBD1. Germline CDR1 is SEHNR and CDR2 is FQNEAQ (reference sequence). CDR3 size: 19 residues. Trimming took 5 bases from V and 0 from J; bases not matched to a gene: 12. CDR3: CASSPSPGQGENSGNTIYF. The CDR3, as DNA: TGTGCCAGCAGCCCCTCCCCGGGACAGGGGGAGAACTCTGGAAACACCATATATTTT.

V gene TRBV25-1 combines with J gene TRBJ2-7; TRBD2 agrees at 8 bases. Germline V gene lookup returns CDR1 MGHDK and CDR2 SYGVNS. V shed 10 bases and J 0 bases; nucleotides not matched to a gene: 5. This CDR3 comprises 13 residues. Here the CDR3 reads CATTSVPSYEQYF. The CDR3 DNA reads TGTGCCACGACTAGCGTACCCTCCTACGAGCAGTACTTC.

The gene calls are TRBV5-4 and TRBJ2-1; TRBD2 matches at 8 bases. With 3 bases clipped from V and 7 bases from J, the junction kept 9 bases outside the gene matches. The germline CDR1 and CDR2 sequences are SGHNT and YYREEE (reference sequence). This CDR3 contains 15 residues. The CDR3, as DNA: TGTGCCAGCAGCTCATTAGCGGGACCAGGGAATGAGCAGTTCTTC. Its translation: CASSSLAGPGNEQFF. The variable domain in full, completed from reference TRBV5-4 and TRBJ2-1, reads ETGVTQSPTHLIKTRGQQVTLRCSSQSGHNTVSWYQQALGQGPQFIFQYYREEENGRGNFPPRFSGLQFPNYSSELNVNALELDDSALYLCASSSLAGPGNEQFFGPGTRLTVL.

J is TRBJ1-6 and V is TRBV5-6; D unclear. This CDR3 is built from 11 residues. V was trimmed by 3 bases and J by 14 bases, leaving 9 bases between them. Germline-derived CDR1 and CDR2 are SGHDT and YYEEEE. The CDR3 coding sequence is TGTGCCAGCAGCTCGGTCGGGACCCTCCACTTT. Amino acid sequence: CASSSVGTLHF.

The chain recombines TRBV10-2 with TRBJ2-1, with 14 bases lining up with TRBD2. Per germline, CDR1 WSHSY and CDR2 SAAADI. The CDR3 contains 16 residues. Unmatched junction bases numbered 6, after V lost 4 bases and J lost 7 bases. Here the CDR3 reads CASSGLAGGGTNEQFF. CDR3 DNA: TGCGCCAGCAGTGGACTAGCGGGGGGGGGTACAAATGAGCAGTTCTTC.

This rearrangement joins TRBV7-2 to TRBJ1-1; D gene uncertain. The CDR3 loop spans 14 amino acids. The V end lost 1 base, the J end lost 1 base, and 7 bases lay between the germline ends. The germline V gene encodes CDR1 SGHTA and CDR2 FQGNSA. The CDR3 region is CASSLGPGNTEAFF. CDR3 bases: TGTGCCAGCAGCTTAGGCCCAGGGAACACTGAAGCTTTCTTT.

The genes are TRBV7-2 and TRBJ1-5; D ambiguous. From germline, CDR1 is SGHTA and CDR2 FQGNSA. This CDR3 is 15 amino acids long. Trimming removed 1 base at V and 5 bases at J, with 12 bases between. The CDR3 nucleotides are TGTGCCAGCAGCTTAGTTAGTAGTGGCGATCAGCCCCAGCATTTT. Its translation: CASSLVSSGDQPQHF.

The gene calls are TRBV7-2 and TRBJ2-3; D might be TRBD2 (6 bases). The CDR3 length is 16 residues. V was clipped by 1 base and J by 6 bases, with 17 bases between them. Per the germline V gene, CDR1 is SGHTA and CDR2 is FQGNSA. The CDR3 DNA is TGTGCCAGCAGCTTAGGCCCTACGCAAGGAGGGGATACGCAGTATTTT. This sequence encodes CASSLGPTQGGDTQYF.

The chain couples TRBV5-1 to TRBJ2-1; 8 bases line up with TRBD2. The germline gives CDR1 SGHRS, CDR2 YFSETQ. The CDR3 is 16 residues long. Unmatched junction bases numbered 7, after V lost 4 bases and J lost 1 base. Here the CDR3 reads CASSPGGASSYNEQFF. The CDR3 region has the DNA TGCGCCAGCAGCCCCGGGGGGGCCTCATCCTACAATGAGCAGTTCTTC.

This clone has a handful of counts. The chain recombines TRBV6-6 with TRBJ1-1, with a possible D match to TRBD1 (5 bases). Germline V gives CDR1 MNHNY, CDR2 SVGAGI (reference sequence). Trimming took 6 bases from V and 6 from J, leaving 11 bases between them. CDR3 size: 12 residues. This chain's CDR3 is CASSEGPAEAFF. CDR3 sequence (DNA): TGTGCCAGCAGCGAGGGACCAGCTGAAGCTTTCTTT.

The V and J genes are TRBV5-1 and TRBJ2-6, with 8 bases matching TRBD1. CDR1 and CDR2 from the germline V gene are SGHRS and YFSETQ. CDR3 length equals 17 residues. Unmatched junction bases numbered 10, after V lost 4 bases and J lost 4 bases. The CDR3 here is CASSIGQGGSGANVLTF. The DNA of the CDR3 is TGCGCCAGCAGCATCGGACAGGGTGGCTCGGGGGCCAACGTCCTGACTTTC.

The V call is TRBV27, the J call TRBJ2-2; the D is unclear. This CDR3 is 12 amino acids long. The germline CDR1 and CDR2 sequences are MNHEY and SMNVEV (reference sequence). V gave up 6 bases and J gave up 3 bases, with 5 bases separating them. Here the CDR3 reads CASSRYTGELFF. The CDR3, as DNA: TGTGCCAGCAGCAGATACACCGGGGAGCTGTTTTTT.

This chain uses TRBV28 with TRBJ1-6; 9 nucleotides agree with TRBD1. CDR1 and CDR2 from the germline V gene are MDHEN and SYDVKM. This CDR3 region has 12 residues. The chain's CDR3 is CGSGTGRSPLHF. The CDR3 nucleotides read TGTGGCTCGGGGACAGGGCGGTCACCCCTCCACTTT.

This chain links TRBV7-2 with TRBJ1-2; D possibly corresponds to TRBD1 (5 bases). The CDR3 spans 17 residues. V lost 3 bases and J lost 2, with 19 bases in between. Germline V gene data show CDR1 as SGHTA and CDR2 as FQGNSA. Here the CDR3 DNA reads TGTGCCAGCAGCTTCCGAGTATCTTTACCAGGGAACTATGGCTACACCTTC. Translating it yields CASSFRVSLPGNYGYTF.

This sequence joins TRBV9 and TRBJ2-7; 8 bases are shared with TRBD2. Germline CDR1 is SGDLS and CDR2 is YYNGEE. J lost 0 bases, V lost 2 bases, and 10 bases had no gene match. This CDR3 spans 17 amino acids. CDR3 nucleotides: TGTGCCAGCAGCGTGGGGCTAGCGGGTCCGAGCTCCTACGAGCAGTACTTC. Translation gives CASSVGLAGPSSYEQYF.

The chain links TRBV9 to TRBJ2-7; maybe TRBD2 (5 bases). The length of the CDR3 is 14 residues. In germline, CDR1 is SGDLS, CDR2 YYNGEE. Deletions cut 4 bases from V and 2 bases from J, with 13 bases between. Here the CDR3 DNA reads TGTGCCAGCAGCCCGGACGGAGGAACCTACGAGCAGTACTTC. Its protein product is CASSPDGGTYEQYF. The full variable domain, completed using reference TRBV9 and TRBJ2-7, is DSGVTQTPKHLITATGQRVTLRCSPRSGDLSVYWYQQSLDQGLQFLIQYYNGEERAKGNILERFSAQQFPDLHSELNLSSLELGDSALYFCASSPDGGTYEQYFGPGTRLTVT.

The V and J genes are TRBV5-1 and TRBJ2-3, with 8 bases identical to TRBD1. This CDR3 has 15 amino acids. With V trimmed by 4 bases and J by 3 bases, 7 bases remained unmatched. Germline CDR1 and CDR2: SGHRS and YFSETQ. The CDR3 DNA sequence: TGCGCCAGCAGCGGGGACAGGTTGGGGACAGATACGCAGTATTTT. This gives the protein CASSGDRLGTDTQYF.

This clone has only a few counts. This rearrangement joins TRBV9 to TRBJ1-1; D unclear. The CDR3 is made up of 14 amino acids. V dropped 0 bases and J dropped 0 bases, with 6 bases sitting between them. CDR1 SGDLS and CDR2 YYNGEE come from the germline V gene. The CDR3 reads CASSVGGVNTEAFF. Here the CDR3 DNA reads TGTGCCAGCAGCGTAGGCGGGGTGAACACTGAAGCTTTCTTT.

The rearrangement joins TRBV6-1 to TRBJ1-2; D unclear. This CDR3 region has 15 residues. Germline V gene sequence: CDR1 MNHNS, CDR2 SASEGT. Trimming pared 4 bases from V and 3 bases from J, leaving 15 bases between. Here the CDR3 reads CASSGGRGLHYGYTF. In DNA, the CDR3 is TGTGCCAGCAGTGGTGGAAGAGGATTACACTATGGCTACACCTTC.

The rearrangement links TRBV25-1 to TRBJ1-1; D gene ambiguous. Germline values: CDR1 MGHDK, CDR2 SYGVNS. This CDR3 is 11 amino acids long. Between the trimmed V and J ends, which lost 5 bases and 8 bases, there was a span of 9 bases. The CDR3 nucleotides are TGTGCCAGCAGTTATGGAGCCGAAGCTTTCTTT. This sequence encodes CASSYGAEAFF.

This chain uses TRBV15 with TRBJ2-1; D is possibly TRBD2 (6 bases). Trimming shortened V by 5 bases and J by 9 bases, and 17 bases separated the two germline ends. The CDR3 has 14 amino acids. The germline gives CDR1 LNHNV, CDR2 YYDKDF (reference sequence). The CDR3 DNA reads as TGTGCCACCAGCGCAGCGGGCAGGGCTGGTGAGCAGTTCTTC. It encodes CATSAAGRAGEQFF.

V gene TRBV6-1 combines with J gene TRBJ2-5; 15 positions agree with TRBD2. With V trimmed by 7 bases and J by 11 bases, 8 bases remained unmatched. Germline CDR1 reads MNHNS; CDR2 reads SASEGT. CDR3 length equals 14 residues. This CDR3 is CASTGLAGGPRQYF. DNA of the CDR3: TGTGCCAGCACCGGACTAGCGGGGGGGCCTCGGCAGTACTTC.

The V gene is TRBV10-1, the J gene TRBJ2-1; D unresolved. This CDR3 has 13 amino acids. Germline V gives CDR1 WNHNN, CDR2 SYGVQD (reference sequence). Trimming took off 4 bases at V and 5 bases at J, with 9 bases between the two ends. CDR3 sequence: CASSGARHNEQFF. Written as DNA, the CDR3 is TGCGCCAGCAGTGGGGCACGGCACAATGAGCAGTTCTTC.

CDR3 DNA: TGCGCCAGCAGCTGGGGACTAGCGGGAGGGAGAACAGATACGCAGTATTTT. Its protein is CASSWGLAGGRTDTQYF. J is TRBJ2-3 and V is TRBV5-1; 16 bases line up with TRBD2. The CDR3 runs to 17 residues. V lost 3 bases, J lost 3 bases, and 4 bases stayed unmatched. CDR1 and CDR2 (germline): SGHRS, YFSETQ.